Listed here are 16 T cell receptor beta chains from one sample, sequenced in a study of blood T cells in healthy people across ages. Primers used in a second PCR of about 7 to 11 cycles were a sample-barcoded 5' primer and a J-beta primer mix. TCRdb analysed the 5' RACE reads with MiXCR anew, one entry per CDR3 protein. The profile shows 850,000 to 1,300,000 distinct CDR3 sequences, more than 35% of them singletons. Sequencing used blood. The receptors shown here come from a woman aged 60-70 years in good health.

There are a few counts of this clonotype. The chain uses TRBV10-3 and TRBJ1-2; perhaps TRBD1 as D (5 bases). The CDR3 consists of 13 residues. Germline CDR1 is ENHRY and CDR2 is SYGVKD. Deletions cut 11 bases from V and 2 bases from J, with 15 bases between. The CDR3 DNA reads as TGTGCCTCGAAAACCCGACAGAACTATGGCTACACCTTC. This sequence encodes CASKTRQNYGYTF.

This clonotype was seen only a few times. The V call is TRBV7-2, the J call TRBJ2-7, with 8 bases fitting TRBD2. This CDR3 comprises 15 residues. After removal of 1 base from V and 4 bases from J, the junction contained 6 bases not matched to a gene. Germline V lookup: CDR1 SGHTA, CDR2 FQGNSA. The CDR3 is CASSLGLAKPYEQYF. The DNA for the CDR3 is TGTGCCAGCAGCTTAGGACTAGCGAAACCGTACGAGCAGTACTTC.

In its sample, this clonotype was seen a few times. A much larger clone sits a single nucleotide away, making a read error possible. This rearrangement joins TRBV27 to TRBJ2-7; D might be TRBD1 (6 bases). Germline CDR1 MNHEY, CDR2 SMNVEV (reference sequence). Trimming removed 5 bases from V and 9 bases from J, with 17 bases in between. This CDR3 has 13 residues. DNA for the CDR3: TGTGCCAGCAGTCCCAAGACAGGCCGCGGGCAGTACTTC. This codes for CASSPKTGRGQYF.

This clonotype was seen a few times. The V and J genes are TRBV3-1 and TRBJ1-2, with D hard to call. Trimming cost V 0 bases and J 4 bases, with 12 bases left between them. The CDR3 consists of 15 residues. Germline V CDR1 and CDR2: LGHDT, YNNKEL (reference sequence). Here the CDR3 DNA reads TGTGCCAGCAGCCAAGATCGTCCGGGAGGCTATGGCTACACCTTC. Its protein product is CASSQDRPGGYGYTF. Based on the CDR3 plus reference TRBV3-1 and TRBJ1-2, the full variable domain is DTAVSQTPKYLVTQMGNDKSIKCEQNLGHDTMYWYKQDSKKFLKIMFSYNNKELIINETVPNRFSPKSPDKAHLNLHINSLELGDSAVYFCASSQDRPGGYGYTFGSGTRLTVV.

The chain employs TRBV27 and TRBJ2-5; TRBD1 aligns across 10 bases. The CDR3 spans 16 residues. From germline, CDR1 is MNHEY and CDR2 SMNVEV (reference sequence). With V trimmed by 6 bases and J by 11 bases, 18 bases remained unmatched. For the CDR3, the DNA is TGTGCCAGCAGCTCCCGGCGCGGGACAGGGGTGAATGAGCAGTACTTC. Translation: CASSSRRGTGVNEQYF.

V gene TRBV29-1 combines with J gene TRBJ1-2; TRBD1 might be the D (6 bases). The CDR3 is made up of 15 amino acids. Germline V gene data show CDR1 as SQVTM and CDR2 as ANQGSEA. V was cut by 0 bases and J by 2 bases, with 13 bases left in between. The CDR3 DNA sequence: TGCAGCGTTGAAGAAAGAGCCGGGGGCAACTATGGCTACACCTTC. Amino acids: CSVEERAGGNYGYTF.

CDR3 nucleotides: TGTGCCAGCGGGGAAAGTCTTTGGACTGAAGCTTTCTTT. This codes for CASGESLWTEAFF. V is TRBV12-3 or TRBV12-4 and J is TRBJ1-1, with D unresolved. Between the trimmed V and J ends, which lost 8 bases and 5 bases, there was a span of 15 bases. This CDR3 is 13 amino acids long.

This clonotype was counted between two and nine times. The chain employs TRBV20-1 and TRBJ2-7; no definite D call. CDR1 is DFQATT, CDR2 SNEGSKA, per germline (reference sequence). Trimming took off 1 base at V and 0 bases at J, with 13 bases between the two ends. CDR3 length: 15 amino acids. The CDR3 region has the DNA TGCAGTGCTAGAGGGTCTACTATAAGCTCCTACGAGCAGTACTTC. Translating gives CSARGSTISSYEQYF.

The chain couples TRBV7-3 to TRBJ1-1; no clear D gene. The V end was cut by 5 bases, the J end by 6 bases, with 13 bases between. The CDR3 is made up of 13 amino acids. Germline V gene data show CDR1 as SGHTA and CDR2 as FQGTGA. The CDR3 DNA reads TGTGCCAGCAGCCCAACCCGGGCCGCTGAAGCTTTCTTT. The encoded protein is CASSPTRAAEAFF.

The J gene is TRBJ2-1, the V gene TRBV9; TRBD2 agrees at 8 bases. CDR1 is SGDLS, CDR2 YYNGEE, per germline. Trimming cost V 4 bases and J 0 bases; bases outside gene matches: 9. The CDR3 extends over 17 amino acids. The CDR3 coding sequence is TGTGCCAGCAGCCTTACTAGCGGAAGAGGCTCCTACAATGAGCAGTTCTTC. Amino acids: CASSLTSGRGSYNEQFF.

This rearrangement joins TRBV10-2 to TRBJ2-2; tentatively, D is TRBD2 (7 bases). CDR3 length equals 15 residues. The V end lost 3 bases, the J end lost 6 bases, and 14 bases lay between the germline ends. Germline values: CDR1 WSHSY, CDR2 SAAADI. CDR3 sequence (DNA): TGCGCCAGCAGTGACAGGGGACTAATGGCCGGGGAGCTGTTTTTT. Its translation is CASSDRGLMAGELFF.

This clonotype appeared a single time. The chain's CDR3 is CASSPRDRARAPDTQYF. The CDR3 DNA reads as TGTGCCAGCAGTCCACGGGACAGGGCTCGCGCCCCCGATACGCAGTATTTT. The chain recombines TRBV27 with TRBJ2-3; 9 bases map to TRBD1. The CDR3 is 17 residues long. The germline gives CDR1 MNHEY, CDR2 SMNVEV (reference sequence). J lost 6 bases, V lost 5 bases, and 15 bases had no gene match.

This clonotype has more than one count but fewer than ten. V usage is TRBV5-1 and J usage is TRBJ2-5, with 7 nucleotides matching TRBD2. The end of the DNA is better explained by TRBJ2-7, so the J call may be wrong. The CDR3 has 13 residues. From germline, CDR1 is SGHRS and CDR2 YFSETQ. CDR3 coding DNA: TGCGCCAGCAGCAGCGGGAATACCTACGAGCAGTACTTC. Its translation is CASSSGNTYEQYF.

The rearrangement uses TRBV7-9 and TRBJ1-2, with a weak D call TRBD1 (5 bases). The CDR3 runs to 11 residues. Trimming removed 6 bases at V and 8 bases at J, with 10 bases between. The germline CDR1 and CDR2 sequences are SEHNR and FQNEAQ (reference sequence). The CDR3 coding sequence is TGTGCCAGCAGGACGAGGGACGGCTACACCTTC. This sequence encodes CASRTRDGYTF.

This clonotype was seen a few times. V is TRBV20-1 and J is TRBJ2-3, with D possibly TRBD2 on 5 matching bases. The CDR3 has 14 residues. CDR1 is DFQATT, CDR2 SNEGSKA, per germline (reference sequence). Trimming left V 8 bases short and J 2 bases short, with 17 bases between. CDR3 coding DNA: TGCAGTTCCTCCGGGCTAGCCAACACAGATACGCAGTATTTT. It yields the protein CSSSGLANTDTQYF.

The chain employs TRBV7-6 and TRBJ2-1, with 8 positions matching TRBD2. Germline CDR1 SGHVS, CDR2 FNYEAQ. The trim removed 1 base at V and 3 bases at J, leaving 5 bases unmatched. The CDR3 is made up of 16 amino acids. The CDR3 DNA sequence: TGTGCCAGCAGCTTAGGCGGGAGGCGCTTCTACAATGAGCAGTTCTTC. Residues: CASSLGGRRFYNEQFF. Based on the CDR3 plus reference TRBV7-6 and TRBJ2-1, the full variable domain is GAGVSQSPRYKVTKRGQDVALRCDPISGHVSLYWYRQALGQGPEFLTYFNYEAQQDKSGLPNDRFSAERPEGSISTLTIQRTEQRDSAMYRCASSLGGRRFYNEQFFGPGTRLTVL.